The T cell receptor delta chain described here comes from a study of gamma-delta T cells after stem cell transplantation. Only a few counts were recorded for this clone. The protein recorded in TCRdb matches a much larger clone and deviates from this DNA's translation at residue 10, suggesting a read error; the protein here is obtained by translating the DNA. TCRdb re-called clones from the RT-PCR reads via CATT. The data show some 6,000 delta-chain clones, less than 2.5% seen once. The origin of this receptor is a human donor. It is not recorded whose cells these are; they may come from a transplant donor. Material for sequencing was gamma-delta T cells.

The CDR3 spells CACDTVGLGGTPTDKLIF. CDR3 coding DNA: TGTGCCTGTGACACCGTAGGGCTGGGGGGTACGCCGACCGATAAACTCATCTTT. The genes are TRDV2 and TRDJ1, with 7 bases matching TRDD3. The germline V gene has CDR1 GEAIGNYY and CDR2 EKD. This CDR3 spans 18 amino acids. V dropped 0 bases and J dropped 2; count of bases not matched to a gene: 14.